This T cell receptor (beta chain) was identified during a study of T cell responses to AZD1222 COVID-19 vaccine. Notes on the study in general: Spike regions recognized by vaccine-associated CD4 TCRs spanned the protein, led by 160-218 and 743-854. Repertoires were obtained solely post-peak T cell response.

This clone is labeled medium-sized. Its antigen is unidentified. The CDR3 covers 13 residues. From germline, CDR1 is MRHNA and CDR2 SNTAGT. Between the trimmed V and J ends, which lost 0 bases and 4 bases, there was a span of 6 bases. Repertoires were generated with immunoSEQ multiplex PCR, while TCRdb's copy carries only in-frame clones and drops some. The top ten clones hold approximately 2.7% of a sample with roughly 120,000 clones, more than 90% of them seen once. Doses given second, at about 4 or about 12 weeks, were pooled. Specimen: peripheral blood, collected 28 days after the second AZD1222 dose. This TCR came from an adult who received the AZD1222 COVID-19 vaccine. The J gene is TRBJ1-1, the V gene TRBV6-4, with D perhaps matching TRBD1 (5 bases). The CDR3 DNA sequence: TGTGCCAGCAGTGACTCAGGGACCACTGAAGCTTTCTTT. Translated: CASSDSGTTEAFF.